Below, 29 T cell receptor beta chains from the same sample are listed, as sequenced in a study of T-cell reconstitution after alpha-beta-depleted transplantation in children. Preparation of the TCRbeta library was carried out with unique molecular identifiers. MiXCR, applied by TCRdb to the PCR reads, yields one record per CDR3 protein. The sample records 200,000 to 300,000 distinct CDR3 sequences, under 30% being singletons. The sequences come from PBMCs, mostly from graft donor cells, collected 360 days after TCRalphabeta/CD19-depleted stem cell transplant. Source of these receptors: a female patient under 10 years old who had a stem cell transplant for congenital amegakaryocytic thrombocytopenia, so the T cells may come from the graft donor.

The chain recombines TRBV27 with TRBJ2-1; 10 nucleotides align to TRBD2. Germline-derived CDR1 and CDR2 are MNHEY and SMNVEV (reference sequence). V lost 2 bases and J lost 7; bases outside the gene matches: 5. The CDR3 loop spans 15 amino acids. CDR3 loop: CASSLSGRVWNEQFF. CDR3 bases: TGTGCCAGCAGTTTAAGCGGGAGGGTATGGAATGAGCAGTTCTTC.

A word on this clonotype: A read error may produce the germline difference seen at one junction end. The chain uses TRBV12-3 or TRBV12-4 and TRBJ1-5; 7 nucleotides match TRBD1. The CDR3 extends over 14 amino acids. The CDR3 coding sequence is TGTGCCAGCAGTACTAACAGGGGAAATCACCCCCAGCATTTT. Translation: CASSTNRGNHPQHF.

This clonotype was observed at least ten times. The rearrangement uses TRBV25-1 and TRBJ2-3, with D tentatively TRBD1 (5 bases). The germline gives CDR1 MGHDK, CDR2 SYGVNS. V was cut by 8 bases and J by 0 bases, with 9 bases left in between. The CDR3 has 13 amino acids. This CDR3 is CASATASTDTQYF. CDR3 DNA sequence: TGTGCCAGCGCGACAGCCAGCACAGATACGCAGTATTTT.

The genes are TRBV7-6 and TRBJ2-1, with D perhaps TRBD1 or TRBD2 (5 bases each). V was clipped by 5 bases and J by 5 bases, with 19 bases between them. The germline V gene has CDR1 SGHVS and CDR2 FNYEAQ. This CDR3 is built from 16 residues. CDR3 nucleotides: TGTGCCAGCAGCACAAAACCTGCAGGGCGGGACAATGAGCAGTTCTTC. Amino acids: CASSTKPAGRDNEQFF.

The chain carries TRBV7-2 and TRBJ1-5, with D maybe TRBD1 (5 bases). This CDR3 comprises 14 residues. Trimming removed 2 bases from V and 7 bases from J, with 12 bases in between. The germline V gene has CDR1 SGHTA and CDR2 FQGNSA. CDR3: CASSLPGGYQPQHF. Here the CDR3 DNA reads TGTGCCAGCAGCTTACCGGGGGGTTACCAGCCCCAGCATTTT.

The CDR3 DNA is TGTGCCAGCAGCCAAGGACAGGGACGCTACACCTTC. It translates to CASSQGQGRYTF. This chain links TRBV27 with TRBJ1-2; 8 bases line up with TRBD1. CDR1 is MNHEY, CDR2 SMNVEV, per germline (reference sequence). The J segment lost 9 bases and the V segment lost 6 bases, leaving 6 bases of the junction unmatched. The CDR3 is 12 residues long.

This clonotype was counted once. This chain joins TRBV3-1 and TRBJ2-5, with 8 bases fitting TRBD2. The CDR3 contains 13 residues. V shed 10 bases and J 5 bases; nucleotides not matched to a gene: 9. Germline V gene data show CDR1 as LGHDT and CDR2 as YNNKEL (reference sequence). The DNA for the CDR3 is TGTGCCACCGTCGAAGTAGCGGGGGAGACCCAGTACTTC. It translates to CATVEVAGETQYF.

The chain employs TRBV7-8 and TRBJ2-6, with D unresolved. CDR1 and CDR2 (germline): SGHVS, FQNEAQ. CDR3 length: 16 residues. The germline V and J ends were trimmed by 1 base and 0 bases, with 7 bases remaining between them. The DNA of the CDR3 is TGTGCCAGCAGCTTAGTGTTCAACTCTGGGGCCAACGTCCTGACTTTC. It encodes CASSLVFNSGANVLTF.

The chain employs TRBV7-6 and TRBJ1-1; D remains ambiguous. Trimming took off 1 base at V and 2 bases at J, with 8 bases between the two ends. CDR1 and CDR2 from the germline V gene are SGHVS and FNYEAQ. The CDR3 totals 14 residues. CDR3 nucleotides: TGTGCCAGCAGCTTAGTCCACGGCAACACTGAAGCTTTCTTT. It specifies CASSLVHGNTEAFF.

The J gene is TRBJ2-3, the V gene TRBV12-3 or TRBV12-4; D call uncertain. Trimming shortened V by 5 bases and J by 6 bases, and 12 bases separated the two germline ends. The CDR3 covers 13 residues. The chain's CDR3 is CASSPPSEDTQYF. The CDR3 DNA follows: TGTGCCAGCAGTCCTCCCTCGGAGGATACGCAGTATTTT.

The chain links TRBV19 to TRBJ2-1, with D possibly TRBD1 on 6 matching bases. Trimming pared 5 bases from V and 0 bases from J, leaving 14 bases between. The CDR3 extends over 16 amino acids. CDR1 is LNHDA and CDR2 is SQIVND in the germline V gene (reference sequence). The CDR3 DNA sequence: TGTGCCAGTAGTGCCATACAGGGATACTCCTACAATGAGCAGTTCTTC. Translation: CASSAIQGYSYNEQFF.

This clonotype was detected ten times or more. J is TRBJ1-2 and V is TRBV4-1, with D perhaps TRBD1 (6 bases). V was cut by 3 bases and J by 8 bases, with 19 bases left in between. The CDR3 runs 15 residues. Germline lookup yields CDR1 MGHRA and CDR2 YSYEKL. The CDR3 bases are TGCGCCAGCAGCCACGTACTGTCGACAGGCGACGGCTACACCTTC. This gives the protein CASSHVLSTGDGYTF.

The chain combines TRBV4-1 with TRBJ1-5; unclear D gene. The ends were cut back, 0 bases at V and 0 bases at J, with 12 bases in the middle. This CDR3 contains 17 residues. The germline V gene has CDR1 MGHRA and CDR2 YSYEKL. This chain's CDR3 is CASSQEVRTYSNQPQHF. CDR3 DNA: TGCGCCAGCAGCCAAGAAGTACGGACTTATAGCAATCAGCCCCAGCATTTT.

The V call is TRBV28, the J call TRBJ2-7; no clear D. V dropped 7 bases and J dropped 6 bases, with 16 bases sitting between them. The CDR3 is made up of 13 amino acids. Per germline, CDR1 MDHEN and CDR2 SYDVKM. DNA for the CDR3: TGTGCCAGCAACCTACTCCCCCGATCCGAGCAGTACTTC. Amino acids: CASNLLPRSEQYF.

This clonotype was recorded a few times. The rearrangement joins TRBV7-2 to TRBJ2-6; D is unresolved. This CDR3 region has 15 residues. V lost 5 bases, J lost 4 bases, and 12 bases lay in between. The germline V gene encodes CDR1 SGHTA and CDR2 FQGNSA. The CDR3 sequence is CASSENWVGANVLTF. CDR3 DNA sequence: TGTGCCAGCAGCGAAAACTGGGTCGGGGCCAACGTCCTGACTTTC. Looking up the rest from reference TRBV7-2 and TRBJ2-6 gives the full variable domain: GAGVSQSPSNKVTEKGKDVELRCDPISGHTALYWYRQSLGQGLEFLIYFQGNSAPDKSGLPSDRFSAERTGGSVSTLTIQRTQQEDSAVYLCASSENWVGANVLTFGAGSRLTVL.

The chain uses TRBV21-1 and TRBJ1-5; the DNA was not compared with TRBD1, the D call given in the table. TRBV21-1 is flagged as a pseudogene. The CDR3 contains 15 residues. Written as DNA, the CDR3 is TGTGCCAGCCGGAGACACAACGAGCCCCAGGGGCCCCAGCATTTT. The encoded protein is CASRRHNEPQGPQHF.

This clonotype turned up a few times. The CDR3 DNA sequence: TGCAGCGTTGAATTCTGGACAGGGGGCTTATTATACAATGAGCAGTTCTTC. It encodes CSVEFWTGGLLYNEQFF. This chain connects TRBV29-1 to TRBJ2-1; 11 bases line up with TRBD1. Germline values: CDR1 SQVTM, CDR2 ANQGSEA. J was trimmed by 4 bases and V by 2 bases; bases with no gene match: 10. The CDR3 runs 17 residues.

In its sample, this clonotype was seen many times. The gene calls are TRBV10-3 and TRBJ2-7; D is uncertain. CDR1 and CDR2 from the germline V gene are ENHRY and SYGVKD. CDR3 length equals 15 residues. Trimming took off 4 bases at V and 4 bases at J, with 17 bases between the two ends. CDR3 sequence (DNA): TGTGCCATCAGTGGGTTCCTCGATGTATCTTACGAGCAGTACTTC. The encoded protein is CAISGFLDVSYEQYF.

This clonotype has only a few counts. CDR3 sequence (DNA): TGTGCCAGCAGTGACTCGAGGGGCAGCGAAGCTTTCTTT. This codes for CASSDSRGSEAFF. V and J are TRBV6-4 and TRBJ1-1; TRBD1 is a possible D gene (5 bases). The ends were cut back, 0 bases at V and 8 bases at J, with 10 bases in the middle. Germline lookup yields CDR1 MRHNA and CDR2 SNTAGT. The CDR3 is 13 amino acids.

This rearrangement joins TRBV3-1 to TRBJ1-4, with D perhaps matching TRBD1 (5 bases). V was cut by 0 bases and J by 7 bases, with 9 bases left in between. Germline CDR1 and CDR2: LGHDT and YNNKEL (reference sequence). The CDR3 contains 14 residues. CDR3 sequence (DNA): TGTGCCAGCAGCCAAGAGGGGGTGCTTGAAAAACTGTTTTTT. As protein: CASSQEGVLEKLFF. Full variable domain (missing parts from reference TRBV3-1 and TRBJ1-4): DTAVSQTPKYLVTQMGNDKSIKCEQNLGHDTMYWYKQDSKKFLKIMFSYNNKELIINETVPNRFSPKSPDKAHLNLHINSLELGDSAVYFCASSQEGVLEKLFFGSGTQLSVL.

The V gene is TRBV12-3 or TRBV12-4, the J gene TRBJ2-7; D might be TRBD1 or TRBD2, each matching 5 bases. V was shortened by 3 bases and J by 2 bases, with 14 bases between the two germline ends. The CDR3 totals 15 residues. CDR3 DNA sequence: TGTGCCAGCAGTTTCGGGACGGGAAATCCCTACGAGCAGTACTTC. Amino acids: CASSFGTGNPYEQYF.

V usage is TRBV7-2 and J usage is TRBJ2-5; D is possibly TRBD1 (6 bases). The germline V gene has CDR1 SGHTA and CDR2 FQGNSA. The CDR3 extends over 13 amino acids. Trimming left V 4 bases short and J 6 bases short, with 12 bases between. The CDR3 nucleotides read TGTGCCAGCAGCTGGGACATCCAGCAGACCCAGTACTTC. Translated: CASSWDIQQTQYF.

This clonotype was found a few times. This chain uses TRBV4-2 with TRBJ1-1; TRBD1 is a possible D gene (5 bases). The germline V and J ends were trimmed by 1 base and 4 bases, with 19 bases remaining between them. Germline CDR1 reads LGHNA; CDR2 reads YNFKEQ. The CDR3 is made up of 17 amino acids. CDR3 nucleotides: TGTGCCAGCAGCCAAGTCTGGGGGATCCCGGCGGGCACTGAAGCTTTCTTT. This encodes CASSQVWGIPAGTEAFF.

This clonotype was seen more than once but under ten times. The chain is built from TRBV3-1 and TRBJ2-7; the match to TRBD2 covers 11 bases. The CDR3 is made up of 18 amino acids. After removal of 0 bases from V and 3 bases from J, the junction contained 10 bases not matched to a gene. In germline, CDR1 is LGHDT, CDR2 YNNKEL (reference sequence). The CDR3 sequence: CASSQELGRTSGLYEQYF. In DNA form, the CDR3 reads TGTGCCAGCAGCCAAGAATTGGGTCGGACTAGCGGGCTCTACGAGCAGTACTTC.

The chain has TRBV28 and TRBJ1-2; 8 bases line up with TRBD1. Germline V lookup: CDR1 MDHEN, CDR2 SYDVKM. Trimming at V came to 8 bases and at J to 4 bases, leaving 9 bases not matched to a gene. The CDR3 totals 14 residues. In nucleotides, the CDR3 is TGTGCCAGCGACGGCACAGGGGGTCTCTATGGCTACACCTTC. Its protein is CASDGTGGLYGYTF.

This clonotype was counted a few times. The CDR3 region has the DNA TGTGCCAGCAGGGGGGGAGGGAATAGCAATCAGCCCCAGCATTTT. As protein: CASRGGGNSNQPQHF. The chain has TRBV6-1 and TRBJ1-5, with TRBD1 as a possible D gene (5 bases). V was pared by 6 bases and J by 0 bases, with 12 bases between. The CDR3 contains 15 residues. Germline values: CDR1 MNHNS, CDR2 SASEGT.

This clonotype has only a few counts. The gene calls are TRBV5-6 and TRBJ2-3; 8 bases map to TRBD2. CDR1 and CDR2 (germline): SGHDT, YYEEEE. There are 16 residues in the CDR3. V trimming: 1 base; J trimming: 10 bases; junction bases outside the gene matches: 14. For the CDR3, the DNA is TGTGCCAGCAGCTTGTTGACTAGCGAAGCCTTAGGTGCGCAGTATTTT. Amino acids: CASSLLTSEALGAQYF.

This clonotype was seen only a few times. The chain recombines TRBV28 with TRBJ2-5; 9 bases agree with TRBD1. The CDR3 consists of 15 residues. Germline values: CDR1 MDHEN, CDR2 SYDVKM. V trimming: 5 bases; J trimming: 5 bases; junction bases outside the gene matches: 9. This CDR3 reads CASSPTGGAGETQYF. As DNA, the CDR3 is TGTGCCAGCAGTCCCACAGGGGGCGCGGGGGAGACCCAGTACTTC.

This chain joins TRBV15 and TRBJ1-2; 10 bases are shared with TRBD1. The CDR3 extends over 19 amino acids. Germline V gives CDR1 LNHNV, CDR2 YYDKDF (reference sequence). J lost 4 bases, V lost 5 bases, and 19 bases had no gene match. The CDR3 sequence: CATSSRTLIRDRGSYGYTF. The CDR3 coding sequence is TGTGCCACCAGCTCACGCACCCTCATACGGGACAGGGGTTCCTATGGCTACACCTTC.